This T cell receptor beta chain was identified during a study of shared clonotypes between healthy human individuals. Whole-study findings and limits: Estimated richness was generally greater in naive than memory subsets. In several donors, approximately 5% of naive CD4 clonotypes appeared in common.

This CDR3 is built from 16 residues. The V gene end was trimmed by 0 bases and the J gene end by 2 bases; junction bases not matched to a gene: 5. Germline V lookup: CDR1 SGHRS, CDR2 YFSETQ. CD4+ cells underwent separation, giving CD45RA+ naive and CD45RA-negative memory subsets. Concerning this clone: What it recognizes is unknown.

The material for each subset, its genomic DNA, was split evenly across several immunoSEQ plates. Generated by immunoSEQ multiplex PCR, the TCRdb table keeps only in-frame clones and is missing some. The data show about 640,000 clones, 72% seen once. The chain uses TRBV5-1 and TRBJ2-3, with 8 bases that match TRBD1. The sample was memory CD4+ T cells sorted from blood. As for subset: CD45RA-negative fraction. The sequence derives from a woman aged 25-40 years in good health. Here the CDR3 reads CASSLGTGGNTDTQYF. In nucleotides, the CDR3 is TGCGCCAGCAGCTTGGGTACAGGGGGGAACACAGATACGCAGTATTTT.